This TCR beta chain comes out of a study of cytomegalovirus exposure and HLA in healthy donors (dated by TCRdb to about 2017). Concerning the study at large: In an earlier analysis of around 540 of the donors, less than 350 Gb of sequence data and 95 million to 130 million unique TCR beta sequences from 150 million to 200 million T cells were reported. About 320 gigabases of sequencing data and tens of millions of unique TCR sequences were included in an early release covering under 650 HLA-typed donors. Of the 398 genotyped donors, 75% to 85% were placed in the genetic ancestry cluster associated with self-reported Caucasian donors. The aim of the study was to test whether cataloging public T cell receptors could identify signatures of past pathogen exposure. The T cell repertoires of some 670 subjects were profiled by immunosequencing and related to cytomegalovirus serostatus. A separate validation cohort of roughly 130 different subjects was used in addition to the 666-subject first cohort. High-throughput TCR immunosequencing, statistical association of individual TCRs with disease status, and machine learning were combined to predict cytomegalovirus infection status. To study patterns of TCR occurrence, a later analysis re-analyzed previously published TCR beta repertoires from hundreds of donors and added high-resolution HLA genotyping. Rather than drawing on any new phenotypic data, the later analysis identified candidate immune exposures from TCR beta sequences and the way those sequences occurred across donors. In an earlier analysis of 500 to 650 of the donors, high-throughput TCR beta sequencing was used to judge whether each TCR beta V gene segment behaved as functional or pseudogenic. Donor age, sex, ethnicity and CMV serostatus were compiled alongside the repertoire data. In a later genetic analysis, genome-wide SNP genotypes for about 65% of the roughly 700 donors were used, and that subset was treated as a discovery cohort. Every repertoire in the discovery cohort had been generated on one and the same sequencing platform. Class I and class II HLA loci were covered by the typing at four-digit resolution. The number of donors typed differed by locus, with about 620-630 for A, B, C, DRB1 and DQB1, roughly 520 for DQA1, over 600 for DPA1, and some 440 for DPB1. About five DR-DQ haplotypes were treated as single units for association and clustering because of strong linkage in the cohort. Among 300 to 450 genotyped donors of the cohort, an average of approximately 240,000 unique TCR beta nucleotide sequences were sequenced per donor, roughly a sixth of them non-productive.

A distance of 6 bases separates the germline ends of V and J, which lose 5 bases and 1 base respectively. The CDR3 starts with the cysteine, ends with the phenylalanine, and has 13 residues. The DNA shown is the 39-base CDR3, in frame from base 1. CDR1 and CDR2 (MDHEN, SYDVKM) derive from the germline V gene. The cohort comprised around 690 healthy bone marrow donors. At the time of sampling, every cohort member was nominally healthy, though immune exposures that went unrecorded were likely present. The donor was CMV seronegative and was included in the group of hundreds of seronegative cohort members. A peripheral blood sample was provided by each donor, and peripheral blood mononuclear cells were used for TCR beta sequencing. The Qiagen DNeasy Blood Extraction Kit was used to extract genomic DNA from the blood cell samples. Summary of the overall study and its limitations: Linkage disequilibrium might explain the correlated functional status among segregating V segments, but an unknown experimental factor could not be ruled out. Assigning TCR associations to individual alleles was difficult when HLA alleles, especially DR and DQ, strongly co-occurred. The authors suggested that the approach could potentially be generalized to other disease states and immunological phenotypes. Because HLA typing was unavailable for some donors at each locus, only the typed subset was used in association tests. The study listed 150 to 200 TCR beta chains as associated with cytomegalovirus. According to a later analysis, most CMV-associated TCR beta chains appeared to be HLA-restricted, and the HLA associations seemed to be driven largely by CMV exposure. Three of the identified cytomegalovirus-associated TCR beta chains were confirmed in vitro to be specific for cytomegalovirus antigens. V-gene and J-gene trimming of TCR beta chains was associated with a missense DCLRE1C variant in a later genetic analysis, and the association was replicated in an independent cohort. The only immune exposure information available for the cohort was CMV serostatus. A further reported finding was that TCR beta sequences accurately predicted the HLA-A and HLA-B alleles for most subjects in the first cohort. Sequencing depth was assumed to be roughly uniform across donors in the presence/absence analyses, though that assumption may not hold. Because counts were too low, roughly 16 rarely observed V segments, including chromosome 9 orphons, were excluded from the earlier analysis of 587 of the donors. In a later analysis, TCR association rates were found to vary across HLA loci, with the most associated TCRs seen for DRB1 alleles and the fewest for HLA-C alleles. Some IMGT-functional V segments, including TRBV6-2 and TRBV6-3, could not be distinguished by the 87-base-pair reads and were therefore excluded. According to a later analysis, parvovirus B19, influenza, CMV and Epstein-Barr virus appeared linked to several top co-occurrence clusters. A later genetic analysis reported fewer N-insertions in productive TCRs among donors in an Asian-associated ancestry cluster than the roughly 620-donor mean. A later analysis associated 15,000 or so TCR beta sequences with specific HLA alleles at a false discovery rate of 0.05. This cohort had only TCR beta chains sequenced, and the lack of alpha or paired-chain data limited which features could be detected. Across donors, most TCR sequences were observed very rarely, whereas some public TCRs were present in many individuals. Cytomegalovirus status was reported to be diagnosed by the classifier with high specificity and sensitivity in both the original and validation cohorts. Broadly in line with IMGT annotations, most TCR beta V segments showed up in productive rearrangements about 87% or about 30% of the time in an earlier analysis of a few hundred of the donors. A later analysis found that HLA-associated TCR beta chains were more clonally expanded and had lower generation probabilities than equally common non-associated chains. A cluster of highly shared sequence variants was judged likely to represent a technical artifact of the sequencing pipeline.

As to this clone: Its antigen remains undetermined. The record has no base qualities; no much larger clone is one base away.

Receptor amplification or capture employed the immunoSEQ multiplex PCR assay. The multiplex PCR relied on a mix of 60 forward primers for TCR Vbeta segments and 13 reverse primers for TCR Jbeta segments. A multiplex PCR assay on genomic DNA amplified the CDR3 region of rearranged TCR beta genes. The amplified TCR beta libraries were sequenced on the Illumina HiSeq System as 87-base-pair reads. As for how the authors treated the data: A later analysis tallied some 79 million unique TCR beta chains across the approximately 670 repertoires, and approximately 12 million of those chains were shared by two or more donors. To remove PCR and sequencing errors, raw reads were error-corrected and collapsed into unique sequences using a nearest-neighbor algorithm that merged closely related sequences. V, D and J gene segments were assigned by aligning CDR3 sequences to IMGT reference sequences. For a sequence to be retained, a match of at least six nucleotides was required to both a V gene segment and a J gene segment. A rearrangement was called productive if the CDR3 had no stop codons and remained in frame with V and J, and every other rearrangement was called non-productive. CDR3 was defined according to IMGT convention as the region running from the second conserved V-encoded cysteine to the conserved J-encoded phenylalanine. Sequences without an unambiguous match to a single V gene segment were excluded from the earlier analysis of 500 to 700 of the donors. An earlier analysis of just under 600 of the donors called V segments functional above 56.7% productive rearrangements and segregating when the between-donor standard deviation exceeded 5%. To diagnose cytomegalovirus status from the catalog of TCR beta chain sequences, a statistical classification framework was built. A later analysis assigned V and J genes by comparing TCR nucleotide sequences with IMGT/GENE-DB human TR gene sequences. Using the TCRdist pipeline, a later analysis assigned CDR3 sequences along with most-parsimonious VDJ recombination scenarios. A later analysis defined each TCR beta chain by its CDR3 amino acid sequence plus V-gene family, and excluded reads lacking a unique V-gene family. In a later analysis, a few hundred highly shared, low-generation-probability nucleotide sequences were removed to address suspected cross-contamination and a sequencing artifact. In a later analysis, a clonal expansion index was calculated for each public chain from normalized within-repertoire ranks of inferred template counts. In a later analysis, generation probabilities were computed using a VDJ recombination model fitted to out-of-frame rearrangements, and the results were checked against IGoR. In a later analysis, TCR-TCR, TCR-HLA and TCR-CMV co-occurrence was scored with hypergeometric tests, and a repertoire-size bias correction was applied to TCR pairs. False discovery rates were estimated in a later analysis by permuting HLA or CMV assignments 20 times. In a later analysis, co-occurring TCRs were grouped using DBSCAN, with TCRdist sequence similarity added in when clustering inside HLA-allele-positive subsets. Co-occurrence clustering excluded repertoires with fewer than 30,000 or more than 120,000 public chains, plus five with anomalous nucleotide sharing. Sourced from immuneACCESS, this table was stored by TCRdb with only in-frame sequences that have V and J called. A share of the clones is absent; for the studies checked, an unresolved V gene accounts for under half, and the remainder has no known explanation. The D gene and trimming were derived from the DNA, and the V and J assignments and clone size from that table. The sample records over 150,000 clones, approximately 80% of which are singletons. Of the sample, more than 3.5% is held by the ten largest clones.

The TCR originated in a man in his forties or fifties in good health and CMV-seronegative. Sequencing used PBMCs. The chain was built from TRBV28 and TRBJ2-1; D gene: possibly TRBD1, on 5 matching bases. The DNA sequence is TGTGCCAGCAGTCCAGGGTCCTACAATGAGCAGTTCTTC. Protein translation: CASSPGSYNEQFF.